This T cell receptor beta chain was observed in a study of blood T cell repertoires in COVID-19. Participant age was roughly 18 to 95 years, and participants resided in fewer than 30 US areas. Clones were sequenced by immunoSEQ multiplex PCR, and TCRdb holds only the in-frame ones, with some missing. The top ten clones hold over 9.5% of a sample with fewer than 200,000 clones, under 85% of them seen once. Looked up from germline, CDR1 is SGHTA and CDR2 is FQGNSA. The CDR3 is 14 amino acids. Trimming removed 2 bases from V and 6 bases from J, with 14 bases in between. This clone appeared a few times. The sequenced material came from PBMCs or T cells enriched from blood (not recorded which). This sequence joins TRBV7-2 and TRBJ2-7; D gene unclear. The TCR comes from a man aged 45-65 years who had recovered from COVID-19. CDR3 protein: CASSLSRPSGEQYF. In DNA, the CDR3 is TGTGCCAGCAGCTTAAGTAGGCCTTCGGGCGAGCAGTACTTC. Full variable domain (outside the CDR3, taken from reference TRBV7-2 and TRBJ2-7): GAGVSQSPSNKVTEKGKDVELRCDPISGHTALYWYRQSLGQGLEFLIYFQGNSAPDKSGLPSDRFSAERTGGSVSTLTIQRTQQEDSAVYLCASSLSRPSGEQYFGPGTRLTVT.